Presented here are 11 T cell receptor beta chains from one specimen sequenced in a study of Graves' ophthalmopathy and Graves' hyperthyroidism. TCR beta CDR3 amplification used RNA transcripts. RT-PCR in the first round used HTBI primers; a second-round multiplex PCR followed. TCRdb processed the multiplex PCR reads anew with MiXCR; each CDR3 protein has one entry. The table shows around 660,000 distinct CDR3 sequences, with about two fifths occurring only once. The sample comprised peripheral blood. These receptor sequences come from an adult man with Graves' ophthalmopathy.

This clonotype has only one observation. The CDR3 sequence: CATGGADTDTQYF. CDR3 nucleotide sequence: TGTGCCACCGGGGGGGCCGACACAGATACGCAGTATTTT. This sequence joins TRBV24-1 and TRBJ2-3, with a possible D match to TRBD2 (7 bases). Germline V gives CDR1 KGHDR, CDR2 SFDVKD. The ends were cut back, 9 bases at V and 2 bases at J, with 11 bases in the middle. This CDR3 spans 13 amino acids.

The chain has TRBV29-1 and TRBJ1-1; 8 bases align to TRBD1. The J segment lost 4 bases and the V segment lost 6 bases, leaving 4 bases of the junction unmatched. The CDR3 spans 12 residues. Germline CDR1 SQVTM, CDR2 ANQGSEA. CDR3 DNA: TGCAGCGTACTCGGGACAGGCACTGAAGCTTTCTTT. Amino acids: CSVLGTGTEAFF.

A few counts support this clonotype. The junction departs from the called germline gene at one end, perhaps through a read error. The J gene is TRBJ2-7, the V gene TRBV10-3, with TRBD2 matching over 15 bases. The CDR3 length is 17 residues. CDR1 and CDR2 (germline): ENHRY, SYGVKD. CDR3: CASSRGLAGGLSYEQYF. Written as DNA, the CDR3 is TGTGCCAGCAGTCGTGGACTAGCGGGGGGGCTTTCCTACGAGCAGTACTTC.

Comments on this clonotype: A read error may produce the germline difference seen at one junction end. The chain has TRBV7-2 and TRBJ2-7, with D tentatively TRBD2 (6 bases). Germline CDR1 and CDR2: SGHTA and FQGNSA. This CDR3 is built from 14 residues. The CDR3 is CASSLGTTKYEHYF. The CDR3 nucleotides are TGTGCCAGCAGCTTAGGGACTACCAAATACGAGCACTACTTC.

This chain links TRBV20-1 with TRBJ2-7, with D perhaps TRBD2 (5 bases). V lost 2 bases and J lost 0, with 14 bases in between. Germline assignment: CDR1 DFQATT and CDR2 SNEGSKA (reference sequence). The CDR3 covers 15 residues. In nucleotides, the CDR3 is TGCAGTGCTAGACGCGGGTTTTCCCCCTCCTACGAGCAGTACTTC. Translating it yields CSARRGFSPSYEQYF.

Points on this clonotype: Possible read error: a much larger clone is one base away. The chain combines TRBV7-2 with TRBJ1-1, with D unclear. The germline gives CDR1 SGHTA, CDR2 FQGNSA. The CDR3 spans 13 residues. The CDR3 region has the DNA TGTGCCAGCAGCTCCACACATTCCACTGAAGCTCTCTTT. Its translation: CASSSTHSTEALF.

This clonotype was seen a handful of times. The rearrangement uses TRBV18 and TRBJ2-5; D gene ambiguous. V lost 2 bases, J lost 2 bases, and 12 bases lay in between. The CDR3 extends over 15 amino acids. CDR1 and CDR2 (germline): KGHSH, LQKENI. The CDR3 nucleotides are TGTGCCAGCTCACCATTCGATCGCCAACAAGAGACCCAGTACTTC. Translating gives CASSPFDRQQETQYF.

The chain links TRBV25-1 to TRBJ2-5; 10 bases map to TRBD1. Trimming removed 5 bases from V and 0 bases from J; junction bases left unmatched: 6. The germline CDR1 and CDR2 sequences are MGHDK and SYGVNS. There are 16 residues in the CDR3. Written as DNA, the CDR3 is TGTGCCAGCAGTTCGTGGGGACAGGGGTACCAAGAGACCCAGTACTTC. It yields the protein CASSSWGQGYQETQYF.

The genes are TRBV2 and TRBJ2-1; no reliable D call. The CDR3 covers 11 residues. Germline values: CDR1 SNHLY, CDR2 FYNNEI. The germline V and J ends were trimmed by 6 bases and 9 bases, with 9 bases remaining between them. The chain's CDR3 is CASRHRPEQFF. CDR3 nucleotide sequence: TGTGCCAGCAGGCACCGCCCTGAGCAGTTCTTC.

This clonotype appeared many times. This chain connects TRBV7-9 to TRBJ1-3, with TRBD1 matching over 7 bases. Germline values: CDR1 SEHNR, CDR2 FQNEAQ (reference sequence). Trimming at V came to 0 bases and at J to 3 bases, leaving 8 bases not matched to a gene. This CDR3 region has 17 residues. The CDR3 sequence is CASSLAPTGDRGNTIYF. Here the CDR3 DNA reads TGTGCCAGCAGCTTAGCTCCCACAGGGGATCGTGGAAACACCATATATTTT.

This clonotype was counted between two and nine times. A much larger clone lies a single base off, so this may be a read error. V is TRBV9 and J is TRBJ2-7; TRBD2 matches 9 bases. The V gene's germline CDR1 is SGDLS and CDR2 YYNGEE. The CDR3 extends over 14 amino acids. V was clipped by 0 bases and J by 2 bases; unmatched bases: 0. For the CDR3, the DNA is TGTGCCAGCAGCGTAGGACTAGCGGCCTACGAGCAGTACTTC. Translated: CASSVGLAAYEQYF.